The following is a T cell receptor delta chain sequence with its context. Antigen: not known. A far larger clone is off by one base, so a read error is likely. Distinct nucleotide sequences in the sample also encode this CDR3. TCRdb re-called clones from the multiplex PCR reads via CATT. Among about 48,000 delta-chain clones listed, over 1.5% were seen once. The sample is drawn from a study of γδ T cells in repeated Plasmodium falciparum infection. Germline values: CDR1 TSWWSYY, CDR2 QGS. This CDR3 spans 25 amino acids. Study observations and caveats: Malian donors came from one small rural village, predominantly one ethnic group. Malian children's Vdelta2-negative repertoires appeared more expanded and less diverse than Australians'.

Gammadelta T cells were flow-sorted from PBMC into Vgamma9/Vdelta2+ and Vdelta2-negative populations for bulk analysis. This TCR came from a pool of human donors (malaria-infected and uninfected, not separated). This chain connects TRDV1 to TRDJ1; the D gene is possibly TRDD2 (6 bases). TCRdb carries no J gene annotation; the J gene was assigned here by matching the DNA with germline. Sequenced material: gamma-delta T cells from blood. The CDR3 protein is CALGESTEQATSYPHWYMGTDKLIF. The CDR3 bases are TGCGCTCTTGGGGAAAGTACTGAACAGGCTACGTCCTACCCTCACTGGTATATGGGCACCGATAAACTCATCTTT.